This TCR beta chain was identified during a study of blood T cell repertoires in COVID-19. Clones were sequenced by immunoSEQ multiplex PCR, and TCRdb holds only the in-frame ones, with some missing. The data contain about 49,000 clones, roughly four fifths of them singletons. V trimming: 8 bases; J trimming: 8 bases; junction bases outside the gene matches: 10. The CDR3 has 13 amino acids. The germline V gene encodes CDR1 MDHEN and CDR2 SYDVKM. The receptor was isolated from a woman in her fifties or sixties with acute or convalescent COVID-19. The chain is built from TRBV28 and TRBJ1-2; 8 bases map to TRBD1. Sequenced sample: peripheral blood. CDR3 protein: CASRKDRARGYTF. CDR3 in DNA: TGTGCCAGCCGTAAGGACAGGGCTCGAGGCTACACCTTC.